This paragraph covers one T cell receptor beta chain sequence. Its antigen is unidentified. Repertoires were generated with immunoSEQ multiplex PCR, while TCRdb's copy carries only in-frame clones and drops some. This sample has some 13,000 clones, with 68% found just once. The sample is drawn from a study of CD4+ T cells in melanoma. Study-wide results and caveats: Diverse differentiation states were reported for melanoma neoantigen-specific CD4+ T cells. CD8+ T cell, macrophage and B cell function reportedly correlated with neoantigen-specific CD4+ T cells.

The CDR3 is 12 residues long. After removal of 6 bases from V and 3 bases from J, the junction contained 3 bases not matched to a gene. Germline loops: CDR1 SGHRS, CDR2 YFSETQ. The receptor's source is a human donor with melanoma. The chain combines TRBV5-1 with TRBJ2-7, with TRBD2 matching 7 bases. Sequenced material: cells from a culture (not recorded whether cultured in vitro). The CDR3: CASNGDYYEQYF. The CDR3 DNA reads TGCGCCAGCAATGGGGACTACTACGAGCAGTACTTC. The full variable domain, its missing parts supplied by reference TRBV5-1 and TRBJ2-7, is KAGVTQTPRYLIKTRGQQVTLSCSPISGHRSVSWYQQTPGQGLQFLFEYFSETQRNKGNFPGRFSGRQFSNSRSEMNVSTLELGDSALYLCASNGDYYEQYFGPGTRLTVT.